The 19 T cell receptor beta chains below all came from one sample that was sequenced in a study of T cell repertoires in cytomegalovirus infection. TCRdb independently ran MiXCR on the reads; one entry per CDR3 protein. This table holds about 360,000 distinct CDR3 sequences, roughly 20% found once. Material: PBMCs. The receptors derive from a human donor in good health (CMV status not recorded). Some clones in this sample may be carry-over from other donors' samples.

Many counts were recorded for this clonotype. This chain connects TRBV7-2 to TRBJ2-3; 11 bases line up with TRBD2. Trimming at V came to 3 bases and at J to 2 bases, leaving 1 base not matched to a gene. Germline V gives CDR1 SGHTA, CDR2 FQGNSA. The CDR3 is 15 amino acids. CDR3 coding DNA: TGTGCCAGCAGCTTTAGCGGGGGGGACACAGATACGCAGTATTTT. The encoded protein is CASSFSGGDTDTQYF.

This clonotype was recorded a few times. CDR3 nucleotide sequence: TGTGCCAGCTCACGCATTGACAGGGATCCAGATACGCAGTATTTT. This sequence encodes CASSRIDRDPDTQYF. The chain recombines TRBV18 with TRBJ2-3; 7 nucleotides line up with TRBD1. The CDR3 is 15 residues long. Trimming at V came to 4 bases and at J to 4 bases, leaving 8 bases not matched to a gene. Germline CDR1 is KGHSH and CDR2 is LQKENI.

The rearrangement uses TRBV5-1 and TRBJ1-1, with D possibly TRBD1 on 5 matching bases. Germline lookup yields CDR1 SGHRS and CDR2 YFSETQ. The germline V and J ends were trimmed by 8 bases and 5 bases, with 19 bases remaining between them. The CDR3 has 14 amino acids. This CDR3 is CASLEAAGGTEAFF. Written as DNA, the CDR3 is TGCGCCAGTTTGGAAGCCGCCGGGGGGACTGAAGCTTTCTTT.

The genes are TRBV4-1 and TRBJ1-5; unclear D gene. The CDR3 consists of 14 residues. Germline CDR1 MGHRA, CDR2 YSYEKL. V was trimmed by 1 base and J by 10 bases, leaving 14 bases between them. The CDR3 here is CASSQVEGGRPQHF. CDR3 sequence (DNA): TGCGCCAGCAGCCAAGTTGAGGGCGGCCGACCCCAGCATTTT.

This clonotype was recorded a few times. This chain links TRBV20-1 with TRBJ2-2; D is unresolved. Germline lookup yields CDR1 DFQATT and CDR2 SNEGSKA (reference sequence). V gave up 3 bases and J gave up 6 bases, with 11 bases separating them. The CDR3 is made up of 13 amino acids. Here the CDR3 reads CSASGLPAGELFF. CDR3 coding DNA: TGCAGTGCTAGTGGGTTGCCGGCCGGGGAGCTGTTTTTT.

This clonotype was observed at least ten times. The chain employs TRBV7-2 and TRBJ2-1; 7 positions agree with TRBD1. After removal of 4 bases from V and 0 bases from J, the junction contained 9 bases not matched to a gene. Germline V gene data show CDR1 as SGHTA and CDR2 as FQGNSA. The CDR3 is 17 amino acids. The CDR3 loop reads CASSSYSGQDSYNEQFF. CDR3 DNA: TGTGCCAGCAGCTCCTATTCCGGACAGGACTCCTACAATGAGCAGTTCTTC.

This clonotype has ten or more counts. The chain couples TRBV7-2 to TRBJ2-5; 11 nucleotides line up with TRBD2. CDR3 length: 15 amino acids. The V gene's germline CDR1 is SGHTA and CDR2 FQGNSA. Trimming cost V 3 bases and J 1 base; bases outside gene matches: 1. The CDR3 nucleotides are TGTGCCAGCAGCTTGACTAGCGGGGCCCAAGAGACCCAGTACTTC. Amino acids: CASSLTSGAQETQYF.

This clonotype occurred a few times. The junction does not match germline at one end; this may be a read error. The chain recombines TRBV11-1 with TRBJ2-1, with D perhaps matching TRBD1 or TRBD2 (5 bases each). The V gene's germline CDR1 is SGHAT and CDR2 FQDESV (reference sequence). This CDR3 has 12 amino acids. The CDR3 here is CASSLTGDQSNF. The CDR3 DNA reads TGTGCCAGCAGCTTGACCGGGGACCAATCGAACTTC.

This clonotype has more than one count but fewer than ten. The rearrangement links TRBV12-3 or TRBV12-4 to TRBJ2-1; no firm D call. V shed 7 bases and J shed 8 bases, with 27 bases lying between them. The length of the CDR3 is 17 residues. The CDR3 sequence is CASMSKVAPSALDEQFF. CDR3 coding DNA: TGTGCCAGCATGTCGAAGGTCGCCCCCTCCGCCCTGGATGAGCAGTTCTTC.

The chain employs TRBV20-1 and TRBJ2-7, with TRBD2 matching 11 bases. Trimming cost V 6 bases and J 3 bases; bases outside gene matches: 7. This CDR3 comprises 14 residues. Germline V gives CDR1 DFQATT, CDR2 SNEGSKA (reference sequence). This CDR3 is CSATLAGGRYEQYF. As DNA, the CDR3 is TGCAGTGCCACCCTAGCGGGAGGACGCTACGAGCAGTACTTC.

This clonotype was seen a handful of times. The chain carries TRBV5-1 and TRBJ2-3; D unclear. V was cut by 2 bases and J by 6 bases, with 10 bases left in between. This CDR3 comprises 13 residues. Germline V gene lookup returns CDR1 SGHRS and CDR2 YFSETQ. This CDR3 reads CASSLGNEDTQYF. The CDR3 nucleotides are TGCGCCAGCAGCTTAGGCAATGAGGATACGCAGTATTTT.

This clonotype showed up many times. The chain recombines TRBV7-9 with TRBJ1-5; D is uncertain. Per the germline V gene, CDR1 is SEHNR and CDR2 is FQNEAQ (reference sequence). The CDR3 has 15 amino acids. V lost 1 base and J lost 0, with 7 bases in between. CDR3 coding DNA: TGTGCCAGCAGCTTAGGGACTTATAGCAATCAGCCCCAGCATTTT. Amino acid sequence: CASSLGTYSNQPQHF.

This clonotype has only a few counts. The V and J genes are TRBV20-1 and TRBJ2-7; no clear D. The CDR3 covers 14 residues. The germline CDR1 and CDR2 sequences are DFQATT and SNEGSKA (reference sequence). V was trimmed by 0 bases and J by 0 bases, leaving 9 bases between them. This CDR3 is CSARDMDVSYEQYF. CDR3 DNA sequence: TGCAGTGCTAGAGATATGGACGTCTCCTACGAGCAGTACTTC.

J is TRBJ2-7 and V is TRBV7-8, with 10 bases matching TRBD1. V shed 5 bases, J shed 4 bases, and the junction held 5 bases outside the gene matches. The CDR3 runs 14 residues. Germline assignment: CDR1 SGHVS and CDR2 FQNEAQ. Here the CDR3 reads CASSAGQGGYEQYF. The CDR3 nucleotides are TGTGCCAGCAGCGCAGGACAGGGGGGTTACGAGCAGTACTTC.

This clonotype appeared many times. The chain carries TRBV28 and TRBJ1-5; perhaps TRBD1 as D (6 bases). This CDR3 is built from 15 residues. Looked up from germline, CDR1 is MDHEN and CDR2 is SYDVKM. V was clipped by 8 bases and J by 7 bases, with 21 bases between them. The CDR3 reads CASLGKMQGSQPQHF. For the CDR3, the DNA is TGTGCCAGCTTAGGAAAGATGCAGGGGTCCCAGCCCCAGCATTTT.

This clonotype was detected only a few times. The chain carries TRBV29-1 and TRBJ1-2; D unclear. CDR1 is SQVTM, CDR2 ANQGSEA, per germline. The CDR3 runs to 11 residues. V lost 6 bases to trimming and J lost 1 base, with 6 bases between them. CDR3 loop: CSVLDNYGYTF. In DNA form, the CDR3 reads TGCAGCGTCCTGGATAACTATGGCTACACCTTC.

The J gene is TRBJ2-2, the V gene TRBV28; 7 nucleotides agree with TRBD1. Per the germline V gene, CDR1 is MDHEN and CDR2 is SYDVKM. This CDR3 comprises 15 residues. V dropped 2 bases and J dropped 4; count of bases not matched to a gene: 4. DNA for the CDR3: TGTGCCAGCAGTTTAACCGGGACAGCCACCGGGGAGCTGTTTTTT. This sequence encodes CASSLTGTATGELFF.

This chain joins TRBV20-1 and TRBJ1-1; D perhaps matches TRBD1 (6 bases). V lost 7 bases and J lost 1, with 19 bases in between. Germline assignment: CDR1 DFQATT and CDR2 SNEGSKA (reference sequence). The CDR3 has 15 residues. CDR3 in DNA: TGCAGTGGGAAAAAAGGGGGGGTGCCGAACACTGAAGCTTTCTTT. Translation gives CSGKKGGVPNTEAFF.

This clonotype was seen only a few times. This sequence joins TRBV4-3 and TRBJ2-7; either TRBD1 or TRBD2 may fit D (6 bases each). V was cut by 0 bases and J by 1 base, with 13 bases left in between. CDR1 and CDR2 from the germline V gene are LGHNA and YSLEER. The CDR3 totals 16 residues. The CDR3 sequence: CASSQDPSGASYEQYF. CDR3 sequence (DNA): TGCGCCAGCAGCCAAGATCCGTCGGGGGCATCCTACGAGCAGTACTTC.